This section outlines one T cell receptor beta chain sequence together with its context. Here immunoSEQ multiplex PCR was the method, and the copy in TCRdb shows in-frame clones only, minus some. This repertoire shows approximately 12,000 clones, just under 95% found once; its top ten account for under 0.3%. The sample originates from a study of T cell changes during pregnancy in multiple sclerosis. Germline CDR1 and CDR2: SGHVS and FQNEAQ. The CDR3 is 16 amino acids. Deletions cut 5 bases from V and 4 bases from J, with 19 bases between. The J gene is TRBJ2-3, the V gene TRBV7-8, with D possibly matching TRBD2 (7 bases). This TCR derives from a female donor with multiple sclerosis, enrolled in a pregnancy study. This specimen consisted of CD4+ T cells from peripheral blood mononuclear cells, obtained before pregnancy. In DNA, the CDR3 is TGTGCCAGCAGCCTCCCGTCGGGGGGCGAGGCAGATACGCAGTATTTT. Amino acids: CASSLPSGGEADTQYF.